This section outlines one TCR beta chain sequence together with its context. What it binds is not known. The length of the CDR3 is 15 residues. V lost 0 bases and J 5 bases, leaving 13 bases between the germline ends. Germline CDR1 MNHEY, CDR2 SMNVEV (reference sequence). The sample is drawn from a study of T cells in localized non-small cell lung cancer. Points from the study as a whole: The study linked higher blood T cell density to longer overall survival. Among the tissues sampled, uninvolved adjacent lung had the highest T cell clonality, above tumor.

Only in-frame clones appear in the TCRdb table, and some are missing; sequencing was by immunoSEQ multiplex PCR. The sample has approximately 83,000 clones; approximately 90% are singletons. V gene TRBV27 combines with J gene TRBJ1-2, with TRBD1 as a possible D gene (6 bases). The specimen comprised PBMCs, sampled before any cancer treatment. The receptor comes from a woman aged 40-75 years with stage II squamous cell lung carcinoma. The CDR3 nucleotides read TGTGCCAGCAGTTTATCCATCAGGGGAAATTATGGCTACACCTTC. Amino acid sequence: CASSLSIRGNYGYTF.